This TCR beta chain was documented in a study of early stage breast cancer tumors. Study-wide context: Of some 17 invasive breast tumors, 11 to 12 were hormone receptor-positive, HER2-negative. Average read coverage per sample was roughly 9.1-fold.

Profiling relied on immunoSEQ multiplex PCR, and the TCRdb table lists in-frame clones only, not all of them. The sample lists tens of thousands of clones; around 69% were seen once. This CDR3 spans 14 amino acids. The V and J ends lost 3 bases and 5 bases respectively, with 10 bases between them. Per the germline V gene, CDR1 is MNHNS and CDR2 is SASEGT. Overall study findings and caveats: Tumors had approximately 2.5-fold higher T cell density than normal breast.

This clone has just a few counts. Its antigen is currently unknown. The receptor was isolated from a person in their fifties or sixties with breast cancer. Sequenced input: blood. V and J are TRBV6-1 and TRBJ1-4; D gene ambiguous. The chain's CDR3 is CASSDRSSNEKLFF. DNA for the CDR3: TGTGCCAGCAGTGATCGGAGCTCAAATGAAAAACTGTTTTTT.